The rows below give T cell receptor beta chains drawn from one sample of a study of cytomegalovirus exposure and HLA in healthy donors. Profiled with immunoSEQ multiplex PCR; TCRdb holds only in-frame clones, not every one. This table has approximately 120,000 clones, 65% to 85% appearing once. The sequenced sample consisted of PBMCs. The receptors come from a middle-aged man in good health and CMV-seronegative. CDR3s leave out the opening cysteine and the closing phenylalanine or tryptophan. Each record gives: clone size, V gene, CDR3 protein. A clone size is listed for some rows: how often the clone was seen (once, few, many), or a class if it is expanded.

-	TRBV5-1	ASSFGTADSPLH
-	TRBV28	ASTSFPTDTQY
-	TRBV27	ASSLSAGGSYEQY
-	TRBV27	ASSLPPTSGYNEQF
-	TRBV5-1	ASSLGDQYNEQF
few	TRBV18	ASSAGTGYEQY
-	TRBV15	ATSLQQNPNEKLF
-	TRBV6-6	ASSKTSGQGLGEQF
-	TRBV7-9	ASSLQSGINEQY
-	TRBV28	ASSLTRWGGNSNQPQH
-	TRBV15	ATSRMGQVREQY
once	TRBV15	ATSRGSMTAEQY
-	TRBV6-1	ASSTGGGYNEQF
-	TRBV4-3	ASSQDPSGRRNEQF
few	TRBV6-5	ASSPPGRYGYT
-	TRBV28	ASSSWDRGNQPQH
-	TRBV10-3	AISESGTGRGETQY
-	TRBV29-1	SVARERNTEAF
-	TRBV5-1	ASSLAKGQTNTEAF
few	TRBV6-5	ASRLAVSHEQF
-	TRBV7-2	ASSFSGKGETQY
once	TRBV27	ASSLSSAGLGNQPQH
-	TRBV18	ASSPIAGSADTQY
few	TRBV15	ATRRDRGKNTEAF
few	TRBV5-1	ASSLGQLGETQY
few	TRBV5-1	ASSGNRGQNTGELF
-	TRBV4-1	ASSERLLGNYGYT
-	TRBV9	ASSVTGTRYNEQF
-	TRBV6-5	ASRSGQGNGNTIY
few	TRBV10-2	ASSGGTANSYEQY
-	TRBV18	ASSRNGGGNTDTQY
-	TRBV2	ASSVSAYEQY
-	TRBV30	AWILGGDRAF
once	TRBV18	ASSQGGHNQPQH
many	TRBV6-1	ASTGGQYSYEQY
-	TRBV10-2	ASSPTENYGYT
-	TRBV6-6	AIRRGEDTQY
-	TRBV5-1	ASSQVGQGNTEAF
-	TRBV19	ASTGTLAKNIQY
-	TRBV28	ASSLVGSGRASSYEQY
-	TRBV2	ASSSSGRSYNEQF
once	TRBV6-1	ASSGSGAGETQY
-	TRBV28	ASSFRAGQQETQY
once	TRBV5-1	ASSLQTGKSGANVLT
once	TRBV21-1	ASSPGTA
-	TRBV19	ASSAIGGGYGYT
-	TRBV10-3	ATCETSKSHEQY
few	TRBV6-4	ASSDSCGGEREHYEQY
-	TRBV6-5	ASSRDRADGYT
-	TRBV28	ASSPGGGLVTEAF
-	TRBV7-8	ASSPGSYEQY
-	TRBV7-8	ASSPSTGGAQPQH
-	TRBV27	ASSLRGDSSTWTQY
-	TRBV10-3	AIGGMNTEAF
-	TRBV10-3	AISDGTEAYEQY
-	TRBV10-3	ATGTGKVTGELF
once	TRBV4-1	ASSRSGTSGSHEQY
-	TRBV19	ASSMYRPVGANVLT
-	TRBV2	ASSQGQGGEQY